The present T cell receptor (beta chain) was sequenced within a study of T-cell reconstitution after alpha-beta-depleted transplantation in children. Per the germline V gene, CDR1 is MNHEY and CDR2 is SVGAGI. V dropped 2 bases and J dropped 11; count of bases not matched to a gene: 15. The CDR3 contains 15 residues. A TCRbeta library incorporating unique molecular identifiers was prepared. TCRdb re-analysed the PCR reads in MiXCR, keeping a single row per CDR3 protein. The data show around 370,000 distinct CDR3 sequences, 10% seen once. This sample comprised PBMCs from the stem cell graft donor, obtained from the stem cell graft. The chain carries TRBV6-5 and TRBJ2-7; 7 positions match TRBD2. The receptor was derived from a human donor who donated a stem cell graft to a child with acute lymphoblastic leukemia. The CDR3 sequence is CASSYGGGGPIPKYF. The CDR3 DNA reads TGTGCCAGCAGTTACGGGGGGGGAGGGCCTATCCCCAAGTACTTC.